Each of the 9 T cell receptor beta chains below was sequenced from the same sample in a study of response to subunit inactivated influenza vaccine listed by TCRdb under 2018. Receptors were amplified or captured by RT-PCR. The sample was run on an Illumina HiSeq 2500. TCRdb trimmed public reads at Q25 via fastp, called clones via MiXCR and kept in-frame beta chains. Every CDR3 protein is listed once, alongside the most common genes and DNA of its rows. This sample has 500,000 or so distinct CDR3 sequences in its table, and approximately 11% of those were observed once. About an eighth of the sample rests with the top ten. This sample's time point label indicates: 45 to 50 days after influenza vaccine administration. The sequenced sample was PBMCs from blood, obtained more than 35 days after vaccination. These receptors all stem from a man in his fifties or sixties who received an inactivated influenza vaccine. Donor details come from another sample of the same person, matched by shared clones.

The rearrangement joins TRBV4-2 to TRBJ1-2, with a weak D call TRBD1 (6 bases). The CDR3 is 17 residues long. Trimming stripped 0 bases from V and 1 base from J, with 15 bases between. The germline V gene encodes CDR1 LGHNA and CDR2 YNFKEQ. CDR3 coding DNA: TGTGCCAGCAGCCAAGACCTGCGGGGGGCAGATAACTATGGCTACACCTTC. This gives the protein CASSQDLRGADNYGYTF.

The chain is built from TRBV29-1 and TRBJ2-3; D is perhaps TRBD1 (7 bases). Trimming left V 7 bases short and J 5 bases short, with 16 bases between. Germline lookup yields CDR1 SQVTM and CDR2 ANQGSEA. This CDR3 is 13 amino acids long. The CDR3 nucleotides read TGCAGCGCAAGTTCAGGGGGGCGAGATACGCAGTATTTT. Its translation is CSASSGGRDTQYF.

This clonotype came up once. In DNA, the CDR3 is TGTGCCAGCAGTCCGACCCGACGGGCTGGGGCCAACGTCCTGACTTTC. Amino acid sequence: CASSPTRRAGANVLTF. The gene calls are TRBV12-3 or TRBV12-4 and TRBJ2-6; D unclear. Between the trimmed V and J ends, which lost 5 bases and 2 bases, there was a span of 13 bases. This CDR3 is 16 amino acids long.

The CDR3 loop reads CASSQSGGETQYF. For the CDR3, the DNA is TGTGCCAGCAGTCAATCGGGAGGCGAGACCCAGTACTTC. V gene TRBV14 combines with J gene TRBJ2-5, with TRBD2 identical over 7 bases. CDR3 length: 13 amino acids. CDR1 SGHDN and CDR2 FVKESK come from the germline V gene. V gave up 6 bases and J gave up 5 bases; unmatched junction bases: 6.

The genes are TRBV6-2 or TRBV6-3 and TRBJ1-5; perhaps TRBD1 as D (5 bases). Trimming removed 6 bases at V and 0 bases at J, with 18 bases between. Germline V lookup: CDR1 MNHEY, CDR2 SVGEGT. CDR3 size: 17 residues. The CDR3: CASSHIMGPSSNQPQHF. CDR3 nucleotide sequence: TGTGCCAGCAGCCACATTATGGGACCGAGTAGCAATCAGCCCCAGCATTTT.

This clonotype was seen ten or more times. The V gene is TRBV5-6, the J gene TRBJ1-1; D gene unclear. Germline V lookup: CDR1 SGHDT, CDR2 YYEEEE. The CDR3 contains 14 residues. Trimming cost V 4 bases and J 1 base, with 11 bases left between them. The CDR3 is CASSPFFSNTEAFF. CDR3 coding DNA: TGTGCCAGCAGCCCCTTCTTTTCGAACACTGAAGCTTTCTTT.

The sample holds many counts of this clonotype. The genes are TRBV27 and TRBJ2-1; no definite D call. Per the germline V gene, CDR1 is MNHEY and CDR2 is SMNVEV (reference sequence). The CDR3 covers 11 residues. Trimming took off 6 bases at V and 5 bases at J, with 5 bases between the two ends. The CDR3, as DNA: TGTGCCAGCAGGAAAAACAATGAGCAGTTCTTC. Translating gives CASRKNNEQFF.

This clonotype was picked up many times. This chain links TRBV7-9 with TRBJ2-1; D remains unclear. Trimming cost V 0 bases and J 9 bases, with 3 bases left between them. This CDR3 has 11 residues. CDR1 and CDR2 (germline): SEHNR, FQNEAQ (reference sequence). The CDR3 spells CASSLAVEQFF. The CDR3 DNA is TGTGCCAGCAGCTTAGCCGTTGAGCAGTTCTTC. Full variable domain (outside the CDR3, taken from reference TRBV7-9 and TRBJ2-1): DTGVSQNPRHKITKRGQNVTFRCDPISEHNRLYWYRQTLGQGPEFLTYFQNEAQLEKSRLLSDRFSAERPKGSFSTLEIQRTEQGDSAMYLCASSLAVEQFFGPGTRLTVL.

In its sample, this clonotype was seen many times. The V and J genes are TRBV10-3 and TRBJ2-1; TRBD2 matches at 12 bases. V lost 6 bases and J lost 8; bases outside the gene matches: 11. The CDR3 spans 16 residues. Germline V gene data show CDR1 as ENHRY and CDR2 as SYGVKD. DNA of the CDR3: TGTGCCATCAGACCCACAGGACTAGCGGGGTTACATGAGCAGTTCTTC. It yields the protein CAIRPTGLAGLHEQFF.